Listed here are 13 T cell receptor beta chains from one sample, sequenced in a study of blood T cell repertoires in COVID-19. Measured with immunoSEQ multiplex PCR; TCRdb has only the in-frame clones, and not every one. The sample yields approximately 73,000 clones, about 89% seen once. Sequenced sample: peripheral blood. The source of these receptors is a woman in her fifties or sixties with acute or convalescent COVID-19.

This clone showed up just once. This rearrangement joins TRBV4-3 to TRBJ2-1; 13 bases are shared with TRBD2. V shed 4 bases and J 10 bases; nucleotides not matched to a gene: 13. Per the germline V gene, CDR1 is LGHNA and CDR2 is YSLEER. The CDR3 sequence is 17 residues long. CDR3 residues: CASSPKTLAGGPGEQFF. DNA of the CDR3: TGCGCCAGCAGCCCTAAAACACTAGCGGGGGGGCCGGGGGAGCAGTTCTTC.

This chain links TRBV19 with TRBJ2-1; TRBD1 matches 10 bases. Per germline, CDR1 LNHDA and CDR2 SQIVND (reference sequence). The CDR3 is 17 amino acids. J gave up 1 base and V 4 bases, and 7 bases lay outside the gene matches. The CDR3 sequence: CASSKTGGAGSYNEQFF. CDR3 bases: TGTGCCAGTAGTAAGACAGGGGGCGCGGGGTCCTACAATGAGCAGTTCTTC.

This rearrangement joins TRBV2 to TRBJ2-1, with TRBD1 matching 10 bases. Per the germline V gene, CDR1 is SNHLY and CDR2 is FYNNEI. V shed 8 bases and J 10 bases; nucleotides not matched to a gene: 14. This CDR3 has 15 amino acids. The CDR3 region has the DNA TGTGCCAGCGGGAGAACCGGGACAGGGGTGGGCGAGCAGTTCTTC. Encoded protein: CASGRTGTGVGEQFF.

The chain couples TRBV28 to TRBJ1-1; 7 bases match TRBD1. Germline V gives CDR1 MDHEN, CDR2 SYDVKM. The length of the CDR3 is 11 residues. The V segment lost 5 bases and the J segment 12 bases; nucleotides outside the gene matches: 6. The CDR3 sequence is CASSTDREPFF. The CDR3 DNA reads TGTGCCAGCAGTACTGACAGGGAACCTTTCTTT.

CDR3 DNA: TGTGCCAGCAGTTTCGGGAGACGCTCAGGAAACACCATATATTTT. Its protein is CASSFGRRSGNTIYF. The genes are TRBV28 and TRBJ1-3; D is unresolved. Germline V lookup: CDR1 MDHEN, CDR2 SYDVKM. Trimming took 3 bases from V and 4 from J, leaving 13 bases between them. The CDR3 consists of 15 residues. The whole variable domain, filled in from reference TRBV28 and TRBJ1-3, reads DVKVTQSSRYLVKRTGEKVFLECVQDMDHENMFWYRQDPGLGLRLIYFSYDVKMKEKGDIPEGYSVSREKKERFSLILESASTNQTSMYLCASSFGRRSGNTIYFGEGSWLTVV.

This chain connects TRBV10-3 to TRBJ1-6; the match to TRBD1 covers 9 bases. The CDR3 has 14 residues. Germline trimming cut 7 bases from V and 7 bases from J; bases unmatched to any gene: 5. Germline CDR1 and CDR2: ENHRY and SYGVKD. The CDR3: CAITTGQGNSPLHF. As DNA, the CDR3 is TGTGCCATCACCACCGGACAGGGGAATTCACCCCTCCACTTT.

This chain connects TRBV7-2 to TRBJ1-2; D is ambiguous. The CDR3 loop spans 12 amino acids. V lost 5 bases and J 7 bases, leaving 11 bases between the germline ends. Germline lookup yields CDR1 SGHTA and CDR2 FQGNSA. This CDR3 reads CASSTGRTGYTF. For the CDR3, the DNA is TGTGCCAGCAGCACCGGGAGGACTGGCTACACCTTC.

This clone was observed a single time. The V gene is TRBV7-6, the J gene TRBJ2-5, with D possibly being TRBD1 (5 bases). The germline V gene encodes CDR1 SGHVS and CDR2 FNYEAQ. The V end lost 3 bases, the J end lost 1 base, and 18 bases lay between the germline ends. CDR3 size: 17 residues. The CDR3 here is CASSLGLQTSLQETQYF. In DNA, the CDR3 is TGTGCCAGCAGCTTGGGGCTGCAGACAAGCCTCCAAGAGACCCAGTACTTC.

This clone was seen a single time. This chain uses TRBV6-5 with TRBJ2-7; 10 nucleotides line up with TRBD1. The CDR3 loop spans 13 amino acids. Unmatched junction bases numbered 2, after V lost 6 bases and J lost 3 bases. The germline CDR1 and CDR2 sequences are MNHEY and SVGAGI. The CDR3 is CASSWDRGYEQYF. The CDR3 nucleotides read TGTGCCAGCAGCTGGGACAGGGGCTACGAGCAGTACTTC.

This clone was seen only a few times. The V and J genes are TRBV7-2 and TRBJ1-5; D perhaps matches TRBD1 (6 bases). Trimming left V 4 bases short and J 5 bases short, with 9 bases between. The germline CDR1 and CDR2 sequences are SGHTA and FQGNSA. The CDR3 covers 13 residues. The CDR3 protein is CASSSQGHQPQHF. The CDR3 nucleotides read TGTGCCAGCAGCTCACAGGGCCATCAGCCCCAGCATTTT.

The chain couples TRBV10-3 to TRBJ2-3, with 9 bases aligning to TRBD2. V lost 4 bases to trimming and J lost 6 bases; unmatched junction nucleotides: 11. The germline V gene encodes CDR1 ENHRY and CDR2 SYGVKD. This CDR3 spans 16 amino acids. The chain's CDR3 is CAISGRLAESQDTQYF. Written as DNA, the CDR3 is TGTGCCATCAGTGGGAGACTAGCGGAGAGCCAGGATACGCAGTATTTT.

This clone was recorded once. The V call is TRBV7-9, the J call TRBJ1-5; 8 bases agree with TRBD1. The CDR3 spans 15 residues. Losses at the gene ends were 5 bases for V and 2 bases for J; bases not matched to a gene: 5. Germline V gene lookup returns CDR1 SEHNR and CDR2 FQNEAQ (reference sequence). In DNA form, the CDR3 reads TGTGCCAGCAGCACGGACAGGGAGGGCAATCAGCCCCAGCATTTT. Translation: CASSTDREGNQPQHF. The full variable domain, rest sourced from reference TRBV7-9 and TRBJ1-5, is DTGVSQNPRHKITKRGQNVTFRCDPISEHNRLYWYRQTLGQGPEFLTYFQNEAQLEKSRLLSDRFSAERPKGSFSTLEIQRTEQGDSAMYLCASSTDREGNQPQHFGDGTRLSIL.

The J gene is TRBJ1-1, the V gene TRBV5-1, with a possible D match to TRBD1 (5 bases). The germline V gene has CDR1 SGHRS and CDR2 YFSETQ. The CDR3 has 12 amino acids. Trimming took off 2 bases at V and 4 bases at J, with 6 bases between the two ends. The CDR3 region has the DNA TGCGCCAGCAGCTTAAGGGGCACTGAAGCTTTCTTT. It is translated as CASSLRGTEAFF.